What follows is one TCR beta chain and its context. The CDR3 has 16 amino acids. Germline values: CDR1 SGHKS, CDR2 YYEKEE (reference sequence). This entry comes from a study of monozygotic twins with inflammatory bowel disease. TCRdb reprocessed the 5' RACE reads and keeps a single row for each CDR3 protein, giving no DNA. This repertoire includes under 200,000 distinct CDR3 sequences. Sequencing was done on a sample of blood. The sequence derives from a human donor with ulcerative colitis or Crohn's disease, or a healthy co-twin of an affected twin (not recorded which). The chain carries TRBV5-5 and TRBJ2-3. CDR3: CASSLGAASSSDTQYF. The variable domain in full, completed from reference TRBV5-5 and TRBJ2-3, reads DAGVTQSPTHLIKTRGQQVTLRCSPISGHKSVSWYQQVLGQGPQFIFQYYEKEERGRGNFPDRFSARQFPNYSSELNVNALLLGDSALYLCASSLGAASSSDTQYFGPGTRLTVL.